The following is a T cell receptor (beta chain) sequence with its context. What it binds is unknown. The sample comes from a study of OX40 agonist ivuxolimab in advanced cancers. Looking at the study overall: Administration of intravenous ivuxolimab to patients occurred every 2 weeks at 0.01 to 10 mg/kg. Regarding the study as a whole: Within 6 weeks, CD4+ and CD8+ blood T cells expanded clonally at 0.1 to 3.0 mg/kg.

Using immunoSEQ multiplex PCR, the repertoire was profiled, and TCRdb retains in-frame clones only, with some absent. The repertoire holds 30,000 to 40,000 clones, with around 83% as singletons. The V gene's germline CDR1 is SQVTM and CDR2 ANQGSEA. Trimming left V 4 bases short and J 2 bases short, with 14 bases between. The CDR3 is made up of 14 amino acids. This TCR derives from an adult with an advanced solid tumor such as melanoma, head and neck, liver or kidney cancer. The source material was CD4+ or CD8+ T cells sorted from blood, sampled in a trial of the OX40 agonist ivuxolimab. V is TRBV29-1 and J is TRBJ1-2; the D is unclear. CDR3 loop: CSVVPWPANYGYTF. The CDR3, as DNA: TGCAGCGTTGTCCCCTGGCCGGCGAACTATGGCTACACCTTC. The variable domain in full, with the rest retrieved from reference TRBV29-1 and TRBJ1-2, is SAVISQKPSRDICQRGTSLTIQCQVDSQVTMMFWYRQQPGQSLTLIATANQGSEATYESGFVIDKFPISRPNLTFSTLTVSNMSPEDSSIYLCSVVPWPANYGYTFGSGTRLTVV.